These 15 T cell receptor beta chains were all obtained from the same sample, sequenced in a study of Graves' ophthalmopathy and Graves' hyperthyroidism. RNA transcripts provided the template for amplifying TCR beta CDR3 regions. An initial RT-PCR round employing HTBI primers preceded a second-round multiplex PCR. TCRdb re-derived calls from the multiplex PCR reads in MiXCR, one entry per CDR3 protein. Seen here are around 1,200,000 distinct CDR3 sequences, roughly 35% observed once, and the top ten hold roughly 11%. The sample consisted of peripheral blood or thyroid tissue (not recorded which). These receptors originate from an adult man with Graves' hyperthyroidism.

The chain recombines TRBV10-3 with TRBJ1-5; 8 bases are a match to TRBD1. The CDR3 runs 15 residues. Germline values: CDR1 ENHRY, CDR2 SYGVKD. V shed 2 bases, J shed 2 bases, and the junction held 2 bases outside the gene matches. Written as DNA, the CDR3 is TGTGCCATCAGTGAGCTGGACAGGGGCAATCAGCCCCAGCATTTT. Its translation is CAISELDRGNQPQHF.

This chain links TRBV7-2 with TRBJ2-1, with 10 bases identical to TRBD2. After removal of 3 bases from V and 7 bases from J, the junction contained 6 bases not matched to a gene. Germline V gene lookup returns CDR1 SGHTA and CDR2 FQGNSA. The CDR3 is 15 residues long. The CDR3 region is CASSLGLASVNEQFF. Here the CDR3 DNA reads TGTGCCAGCAGCTTGGGACTAGCGTCAGTGAATGAGCAGTTCTTC.

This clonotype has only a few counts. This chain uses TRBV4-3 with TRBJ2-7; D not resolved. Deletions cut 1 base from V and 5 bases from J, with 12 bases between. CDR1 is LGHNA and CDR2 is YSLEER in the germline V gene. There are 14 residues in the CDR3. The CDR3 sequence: CASSQGPGVHEQYF. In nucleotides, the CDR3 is TGCGCCAGCAGCCAAGGGCCGGGCGTTCACGAGCAGTACTTC.

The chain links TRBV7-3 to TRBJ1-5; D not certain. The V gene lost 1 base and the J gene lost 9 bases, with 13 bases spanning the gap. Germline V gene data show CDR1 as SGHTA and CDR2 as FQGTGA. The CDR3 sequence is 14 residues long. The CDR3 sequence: CASSLRLAGGPQHF. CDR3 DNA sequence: TGTGCCAGCAGCTTAAGACTAGCGGGAGGGCCCCAGCATTTT.

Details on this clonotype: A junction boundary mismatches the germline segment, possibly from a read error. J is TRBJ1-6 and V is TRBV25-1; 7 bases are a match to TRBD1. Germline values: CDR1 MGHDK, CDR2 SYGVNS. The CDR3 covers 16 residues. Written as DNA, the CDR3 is TGTGCCAGCAGTCGAGGTGGGGGACAGAAAAATTCATCCCTCCACTTT. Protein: CASSRGGGQKNSSLHF.

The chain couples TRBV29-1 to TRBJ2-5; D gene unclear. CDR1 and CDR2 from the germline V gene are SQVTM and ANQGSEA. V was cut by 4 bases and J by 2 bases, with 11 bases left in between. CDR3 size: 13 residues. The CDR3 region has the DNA TGCAGCGTTGGATGGACGGTTCAAGAGACCCAGTACTTC. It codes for CSVGWTVQETQYF.

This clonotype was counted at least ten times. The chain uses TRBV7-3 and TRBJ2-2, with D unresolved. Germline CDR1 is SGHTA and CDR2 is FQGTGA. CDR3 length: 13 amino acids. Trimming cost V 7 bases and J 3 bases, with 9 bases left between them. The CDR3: CASNVGDTGELFF. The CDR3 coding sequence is TGTGCCAGCAACGTTGGGGACACCGGGGAGCTGTTTTTT.

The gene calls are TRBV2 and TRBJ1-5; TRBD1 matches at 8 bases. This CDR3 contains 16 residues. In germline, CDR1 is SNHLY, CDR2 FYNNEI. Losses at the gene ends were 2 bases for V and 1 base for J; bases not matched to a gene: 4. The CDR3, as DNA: TGTGCCAGCAGTGAAACAGGGGGGGGGAGCAATCAGCCCCAGCATTTT. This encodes CASSETGGGSNQPQHF.

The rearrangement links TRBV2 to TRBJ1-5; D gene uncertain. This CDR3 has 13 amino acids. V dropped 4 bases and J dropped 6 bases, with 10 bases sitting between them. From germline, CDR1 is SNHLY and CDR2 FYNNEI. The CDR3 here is CASSGGGLQPQHF. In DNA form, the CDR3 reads TGTGCCAGCAGTGGGGGAGGGCTTCAGCCCCAGCATTTT.

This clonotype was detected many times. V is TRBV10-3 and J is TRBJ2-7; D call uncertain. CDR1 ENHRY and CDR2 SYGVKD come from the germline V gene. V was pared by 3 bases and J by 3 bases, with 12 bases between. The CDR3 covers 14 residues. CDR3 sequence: CAISDFPRIYEQYF. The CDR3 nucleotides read TGTGCCATCAGTGATTTTCCGAGGATCTACGAGCAGTACTTC.

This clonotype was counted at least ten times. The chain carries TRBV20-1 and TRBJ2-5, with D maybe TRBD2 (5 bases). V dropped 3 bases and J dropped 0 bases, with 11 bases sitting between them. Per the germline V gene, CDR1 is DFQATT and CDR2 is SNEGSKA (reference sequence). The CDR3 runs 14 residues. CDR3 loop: CSARPDSYQETQYF. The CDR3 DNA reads TGCAGTGCTAGGCCGGACTCGTACCAAGAGACCCAGTACTTC.

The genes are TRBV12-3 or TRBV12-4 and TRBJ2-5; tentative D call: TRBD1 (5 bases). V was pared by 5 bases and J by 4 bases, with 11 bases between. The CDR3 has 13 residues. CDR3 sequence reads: CASSTQVIETQYF. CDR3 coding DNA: TGTGCCAGCAGTACACAGGTTATAGAGACCCAGTACTTC.

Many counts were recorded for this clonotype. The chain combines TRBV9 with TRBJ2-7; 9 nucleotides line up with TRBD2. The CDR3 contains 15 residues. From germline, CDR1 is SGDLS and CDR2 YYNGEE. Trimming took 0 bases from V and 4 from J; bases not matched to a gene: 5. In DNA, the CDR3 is TGTGCCAGCAGCGTAGCTAGCGGGATTTGGTACGAGCAGTACTTC. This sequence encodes CASSVASGIWYEQYF.

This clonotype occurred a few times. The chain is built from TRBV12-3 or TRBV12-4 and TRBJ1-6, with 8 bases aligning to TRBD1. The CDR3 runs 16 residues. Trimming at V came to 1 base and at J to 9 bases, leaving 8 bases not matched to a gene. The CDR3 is CASSLEGQGPSSPLHF. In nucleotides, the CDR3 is TGTGCCAGCAGTTTAGAAGGACAGGGACCTAGTTCACCCCTCCACTTT.

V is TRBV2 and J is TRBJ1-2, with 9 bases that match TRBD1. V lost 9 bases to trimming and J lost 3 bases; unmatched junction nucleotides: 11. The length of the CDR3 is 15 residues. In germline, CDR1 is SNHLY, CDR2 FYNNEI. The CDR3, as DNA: TGTGCCAGGGGACAGGGAGGGCCCGAAGACTATGGCTACACCTTC. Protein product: CARGQGGPEDYGYTF.